The clone carrying this T cell receptor beta chain was seen only a few times. Within the sample, other DNA sequences also encode this same CDR3. The record originates from a study of blood T cell repertoires in COVID-19. Across the study: Material from acute and convalescent COVID-19 was sourced from the United States, Italy and Spain. PBMCs, B-cell-depleted T cells, or T cells were the source of the cDNA or gDNA that made up the material.

Per the germline V gene, CDR1 is SGHAT and CDR2 is FQNNGV. V shed 3 bases, J shed 6 bases, and the junction held 5 bases outside the gene matches. The CDR3 runs to 14 residues. How the authors handled the data: The authors estimated nucleated cell counts from reference gene primer amplification. The protocol was immunoSEQ multiplex PCR, while the TCRdb copy is restricted to in-frame clones and leaves out a portion. V, J and clone size reflect that table, while D and trimming were determined from the DNA. There are around 300,000 clones in the sample; around 87% occur only once, and about 2.2% lies in the top ten.

The chain is built from TRBV11-2 and TRBJ2-3, with 8 bases lining up with TRBD2. The TCR was taken from a woman aged 25 to 39 who had recovered from COVID-19. Specimen: peripheral blood. The CDR3 loop is CASSLGLAGDTQYF. CDR3 bases: TGTGCCAGCAGCTTGGGCTTAGCGGGGGATACGCAGTATTTT.